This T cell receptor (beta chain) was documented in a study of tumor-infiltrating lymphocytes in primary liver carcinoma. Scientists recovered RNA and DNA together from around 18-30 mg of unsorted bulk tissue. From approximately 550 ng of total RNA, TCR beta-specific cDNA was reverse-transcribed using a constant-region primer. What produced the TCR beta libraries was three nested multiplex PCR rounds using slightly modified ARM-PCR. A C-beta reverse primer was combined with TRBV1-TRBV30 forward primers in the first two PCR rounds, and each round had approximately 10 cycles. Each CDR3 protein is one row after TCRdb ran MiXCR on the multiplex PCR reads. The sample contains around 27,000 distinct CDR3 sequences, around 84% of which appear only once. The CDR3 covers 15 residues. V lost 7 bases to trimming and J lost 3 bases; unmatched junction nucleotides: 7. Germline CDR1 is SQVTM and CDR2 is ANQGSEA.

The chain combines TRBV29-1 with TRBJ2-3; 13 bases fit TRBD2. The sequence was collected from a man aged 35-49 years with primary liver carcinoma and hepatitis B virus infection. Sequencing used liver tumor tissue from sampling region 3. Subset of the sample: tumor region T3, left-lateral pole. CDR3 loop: CSAWTSGSATDTQYF. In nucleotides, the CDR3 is TGCAGCGCTTGGACTAGCGGGAGTGCAACAGATACGCAGTATTTT.